This T cell receptor (gamma chain) stems from a study of intestinal T cells in coeliac disease (dated by TCRdb to about 2020). The study in broad terms: In the TRG cohort, the mean age of coeliac patients was approximately 16 years compared with roughly 52 years for controls, so the coeliac patients were much younger than the controls. The TCR-delta (TRD) cohort comprised duodenal biopsies from approximately ten coeliac disease patients and approximately ten non-coeliac controls. Duodenal biopsies from 30 to 40 coeliac disease patients and 20 to 25 non-coeliac controls were included in a second, larger TCR-gamma (TRG) cohort.

On this clone itself: The antigen this receptor binds is unknown. One base away there is no much larger clone; base qualities are not given.

Broader findings and caveats from the paper: FFPE-derived DNA was found to be relatively degraded, and loss of a proportion of TCR sequences in each sample was likely caused by this degradation. TRG clustering correctly classified most of the 54 biopsies (about 94%), with a reported leave-one-out accuracy of about 87%. TRD kmer-based clustering correctly classified all 22 biopsies in training, with a reported leave-one-out accuracy of around 92%. It was not possible to tell repeated CDR3 amino acid sequences apart from PCR duplicates. Age was significantly different between the coeliac and control groups, but splitting the analysis by age did not give a significant classification.

Genomic DNA was extracted with the QIAamp DNA FFPE tissue kit from ten 5-um FFPE scrolls per case. To test whether coeliac disease could be classified from the TCR repertoire, the study used duodenal biopsies that were formalin-fixed paraffin-embedded, fully anonymised, and surplus to diagnostic needs. Controls had no clinical or histological suspicion of coeliac disease and underwent upper endoscopy for reflux, dyspepsia or gastritis. From the cysteine through the phenylalanine, the CDR3 covers 14 amino acids. The read is trimmed to its CDR3 DNA, 42 bases read in frame from base 1. CDR1 and CDR2 are drawn from the germline V gene (reference sequence): VTNTFY, YDVSTARD. The germline V and J ends show losses of 6 bases and 6 bases respectively, and no gene match explains 14 bases of the junction. Library method: multiplex PCR. TCRdb names Ion Torrent PGM as the instrument used. The LymphoTrack kit, which has primers carrying Illumina adapters, was used to amplify TRG repertoires from approximately 210 ng of biopsy DNA. TRG amplicons were cleaned up with AMPure XP beads, measured on a 2100 Bioanalyzer, and combined in equimolar amounts. TRG libraries were sequenced on an Ion PGM instrument. Under the source paper's analysis protocol: FastX discarded any read in which over 10% of nucleotides had a quality score below the third quartile for that patient. IMGT/HighV-QUEST was used to align reads in order to assign V, D and J genes, locate CDR3 regions and judge functionality. Sequences were converted to amino acids, and every sequence predicted to be non-functional was removed. CDR3s were split into kmers with and without positional annotation, PCA was performed on kmer frequencies, and samples were clustered using all 1023 combinations of PCs 1-10. Classification was validated by leave-one-out cross-validation, in which parameters were re-optimised on the remaining samples each time. Shannon diversity was calculated using the vegan R package from repeated random subsamples equal to the lowest read count. The public reads were reprocessed by TCRdb using CATT, and rows of matching DNA were later combined. The V and J calls follow TCRdb's processing rather than the paper's. Across this sample there are some 400 gamma-chain clones, with about 54% seen only once. Roughly 40% of the sample goes to the ten largest clones.

The sequencing sample was made of a duodenal biopsy. The sequence joins TRGV3 to TRGJ1 or TRGJ2. The TCR originated in a human donor who served as a control with a normal duodenal biopsy, not a healthy volunteer. The encoded CDR3 is CATWTVGRAYKKLF. The nucleotide sequence reads as follows: TGTGCCACCTGGACAGTCGGACGGGCTTATAAGAAACTCTTT.